This T cell receptor beta chain is drawn from a study of blood T cell repertoires in COVID-19 (dated by TCRdb to about 2020). For the wider study: Samples covering the acute and convalescent phases of COVID-19 were provided by collaborators in the United States, Italy and Spain. The prospective study material was composed of cDNA or gDNA derived from T cells, B-cell-depleted T cells, or PBMCs. The dataset comprised deeply sampled blood TCRbeta repertoires from subjects exposed to, actively infected with, or recovered from COVID-19. The repertoires were released in a freely available public database intended as a resource for research on the immune response to SARS-CoV-2. Samples were obtained from the ongoing ImmuneRACE study (first 160 participants) and from over a thousand subjects provided by 6 global collaborators. The sample metadata nearly always contained a de-identified subject ID, COVID-19 status, age in years and sex. Where HLA class I and class II types were available, the types were taken from metadata supplied by the sample provider, not from assay-based typing. Study-wide findings and limitations: How much clinical and demographic metadata was included differed by source and by participant, and the metadata was provided uncurated.

Collaborating institutions collected whole blood in K2EDTA tubes following their own protocols. For TCRbeta analysis, collaborator samples were shipped as frozen whole blood, as isolated PBMCs, or as DNA extracted from either sample type. The CDR3 runs 14 amino acids, cysteine and phenylalanine included. The only DNA kept is the CDR3, 42 bases in frame from the first base. According to the germline V gene, CDR1 reads SGHRS and CDR2 reads YFSETQ. The germline V end is reduced by 0 bases and the J end by 6 bases; junction bases left unmatched: 3. TCRbeta CDR3 regions were amplified from genomic DNA using the immunoSEQ Assay, a bias-controlled multiplex PCR. Per the source publication's procedure: The number of nucleated cells in each sample was estimated from the amplification of reference gene primers within the assay. To quantify the absolute abundance of each unique TCRbeta CDR3 rearrangement, sequence reads were collapsed and filtered. For each sample, productive Simpson clonality was calculated by taking the square root of Simpson's diversity index across productive rearrangements. TCRdb carries this immuneACCESS record with in-frame sequences only. Its versions omit some clonotypes, under half of them owing to an unresolved V gene in the studies checked, with the rest unexplained. The DNA gave D and trimming, while V, J and clone size come from that table. For this sample there are some 350,000 clones; around 87% appear just once. About 3% of the sample goes to the ten largest clones.

This clone was counted once. What this receptor recognizes is not known. No quality values exist for individual bases; no much larger clone is one base distant. Sample: peripheral blood. Recombination linked TRBV5-1 to TRBJ2-1, with 7 bases matching TRBD1. This TCR was sampled from a human donor in a cohort sampled during active COVID-19. The CDR3 region: CASSLAAGGNEQFF. The nucleotides are TGCGCCAGCAGCTTGGCGGCAGGGGGCAATGAGCAGTTCTTC.